What follows are 21 T cell receptor beta chains derived from one specimen sequenced in a study of early T cells in non-severe SARS-CoV-2 infection. Each CDR3 protein gets one entry after TCRdb re-called the 5' RACE reads with MiXCR. The sample has about 66,000 distinct CDR3 sequences; roughly 10% are singletons. Sequenced: whole blood. The receptors originated from an adult who was a healthcare worker with PCR-confirmed SARS-CoV-2 infection or an uninfected control (not recorded which).

This clonotype was counted only a few times. The J gene is TRBJ2-4, the V gene TRBV9, with D possibly called TRBD1 or TRBD2 (5 bases each). The CDR3 consists of 13 residues. Trimming took off 0 bases at V and 12 bases at J, with 13 bases between the two ends. Germline lookup yields CDR1 SGDLS and CDR2 YYNGEE. The CDR3 DNA reads TGTGCCAGCAGCGTAGAAGGGACCAGCCCTCAGTACTTC. It encodes CASSVEGTSPQYF.

This clonotype has a count of ten or more. This chain connects TRBV28 to TRBJ2-3; 8 positions match TRBD1. Germline V gene sequence: CDR1 MDHEN, CDR2 SYDVKM. With V trimmed by 5 bases and J by 4 bases, 2 bases remained unmatched. This CDR3 region has 13 residues. The CDR3 protein is CASSRQGPDTQYF. CDR3 nucleotide sequence: TGTGCCAGCAGTCGACAGGGGCCAGATACGCAGTATTTT.

This clonotype has a handful of counts. The chain is built from TRBV7-3 and TRBJ2-3; the D gene is possibly TRBD1 (7 bases). Between the trimmed V and J ends, which lost 5 bases and 1 base, there was a span of 16 bases. CDR1 is SGHTA, CDR2 FQGTGA, per germline. CDR3 length: 16 amino acids. CDR3 in DNA: TGTGCCAGCAGCATGAGACAGGGAGGAGGCACAGATACGCAGTATTTT. This gives the protein CASSMRQGGGTDTQYF.

The table lists this clonotype with many counts. The gene calls are TRBV15 and TRBJ2-2; perhaps TRBD2 as D (6 bases). This CDR3 has 18 amino acids. CDR1 is LNHNV and CDR2 is YYDKDF in the germline V gene (reference sequence). The V end lost 5 bases, the J end lost 4 bases, and 23 bases lay between the germline ends. The CDR3 here is CATSPLSRASDGTGELFF. The CDR3 region has the DNA TGTGCCACCAGCCCCCTCAGTCGCGCTAGCGATGGCACCGGGGAGCTGTTTTTT.

This clonotype was counted ten times or more. V usage is TRBV12-3 or TRBV12-4 and J usage is TRBJ1-5; 7 bases are shared with TRBD1. The CDR3 has 14 amino acids. Trimming removed 3 bases from V and 7 bases from J; junction bases left unmatched: 6. This chain's CDR3 is CASSFRQGRQPQHF. Here the CDR3 DNA reads TGTGCCAGCAGTTTCCGACAGGGAAGGCAGCCCCAGCATTTT.

This clonotype has more than one count but fewer than ten. The rearrangement joins TRBV7-8 to TRBJ2-7, with D tentatively TRBD2 (5 bases). Trimming removed 8 bases from V and 6 bases from J, with 17 bases in between. The CDR3 sequence is 13 residues long. CDR1 and CDR2 (germline): SGHVS, FQNEAQ. The CDR3 sequence: CASRRPGFREQYF. The CDR3 nucleotides are TGTGCCAGCCGAAGACCGGGATTTCGCGAGCAGTACTTC.

This clonotype was detected only a few times. V and J are TRBV28 and TRBJ1-4; 7 nucleotides agree with TRBD1. Germline lookup yields CDR1 MDHEN and CDR2 SYDVKM. The CDR3 spans 10 residues. The DNA for the CDR3 is TGTGGGACAGGTACTGAAAAACTGTTTTTT. It encodes CGTGTEKLFF.

The V call is TRBV29-1, the J call TRBJ2-3, with D possibly TRBD2 on 5 matching bases. The CDR3 runs 14 residues. Trimming removed 2 bases at V and 4 bases at J, with 13 bases between. CDR1 and CDR2 (germline): SQVTM, ANQGSEA. The chain's CDR3 is CSVERVGVADTQYF. The CDR3, as DNA: TGCAGCGTTGAAAGGGTGGGAGTGGCAGATACGCAGTATTTT.

This chain uses TRBV27 with TRBJ1-1; possible D gene TRBD1, 5 bases. With 3 bases removed from V and 1 base from J, the gap between germline ends came to 12 bases. The V gene's germline CDR1 is MNHEY and CDR2 SMNVEV (reference sequence). The CDR3 consists of 15 residues. CDR3: CASSFSNRPNTEAFF. CDR3 DNA sequence: TGTGCCAGCAGTTTTTCGAACAGGCCGAACACTGAAGCTTTCTTT.

Here the CDR3 reads CASSLLTSHQDNEQFF. CDR3 sequence (DNA): TGTGCCAGCAGCCTACTGACTAGCCACCAGGACAATGAGCAGTTCTTC. The chain recombines TRBV5-4 with TRBJ2-1, with 7 bases lining up with TRBD2. Germline loops: CDR1 SGHNT, CDR2 YYREEE (reference sequence). The CDR3 totals 16 residues. The ends lost 4 bases at V and 5 bases at J; junction bases unmatched: 12.

This chain connects TRBV20-1 to TRBJ2-3; 9 bases line up with TRBD2. Germline lookup yields CDR1 DFQATT and CDR2 SNEGSKA (reference sequence). This CDR3 is 14 amino acids long. Unmatched junction bases numbered 9, after V lost 5 bases and J lost 6 bases. This CDR3 is CSAPHGSGSDTQYF. CDR3 sequence (DNA): TGCAGTGCTCCCCATGGTAGCGGGAGTGATACGCAGTATTTT.

The gene calls are TRBV29-1 and TRBJ2-7, with 7 bases that match TRBD1. The CDR3 loop spans 13 amino acids. Trimming took 6 bases from V and 2 from J; bases not matched to a gene: 7. CDR1 is SQVTM and CDR2 is ANQGSEA in the germline V gene. The CDR3 region is CSVTGDRTYEQYF. The DNA of the CDR3 is TGCAGCGTAACAGGGGACCGTACCTACGAGCAGTACTTC.

This clonotype has only a few counts. The V call is TRBV6-5, the J call TRBJ2-5; D perhaps matches TRBD2 (6 bases). Germline CDR1 MNHEY, CDR2 SVGAGI. V gave up 4 bases and J gave up 5 bases, with 8 bases separating them. The CDR3 consists of 12 residues. Written as DNA, the CDR3 is TGTGCCAGCAGTTTGAGCGGGGAGACCCAGTACTTC. Residues: CASSLSGETQYF.

The genes are TRBV5-1 and TRBJ2-1; D may be TRBD2 (5 bases). Germline V gene lookup returns CDR1 SGHRS and CDR2 YFSETQ. This CDR3 has 16 residues. Trimming left V 5 bases short and J 4 bases short, with 19 bases between. The CDR3 bases are TGCGCCAGCAGTCCTCAGAGCGGTAATCTTTACAATGAGCAGTTCTTC. Its translation is CASSPQSGNLYNEQFF.

The CDR3 region has the DNA TGTGCCAGCAGAGCGAGACATTTAGCTTACAATGAGCAGTTCTTC. This gives the protein CASRARHLAYNEQFF. The V call is TRBV28, the J call TRBJ2-1, with no clear D. The CDR3 runs 15 residues. With 6 bases removed from V and 4 bases from J, the gap between germline ends came to 16 bases. CDR1 is MDHEN and CDR2 is SYDVKM in the germline V gene.

The chain employs TRBV10-3 and TRBJ2-4; 10 nucleotides line up with TRBD2. With 5 bases clipped from V and 5 bases from J, the junction kept 6 bases outside the gene matches. CDR1 is ENHRY, CDR2 SYGVKD, per germline. This CDR3 has 15 residues. The CDR3, as DNA: TGTGCCATCAGTCTGTCCACTAGCGGGGAAAACATTCAGTACTTC. Translated, it gives CAISLSTSGENIQYF.

This clonotype was counted many times. The J gene is TRBJ1-2, the V gene TRBV27; D perhaps matches TRBD1 (6 bases). This CDR3 is 15 amino acids long. V was clipped by 3 bases and J by 0 bases, with 11 bases between them. In germline, CDR1 is MNHEY, CDR2 SMNVEV (reference sequence). The DNA of the CDR3 is TGTGCCAGCAGTTTCTCCTGGGACACTAACTATGGCTACACCTTC. Protein sequence: CASSFSWDTNYGYTF.

The table lists this clonotype with a few counts. V gene TRBV20-1 combines with J gene TRBJ1-5; D gene ambiguous. CDR1 is DFQATT, CDR2 SNEGSKA, per germline (reference sequence). With 0 bases removed from V and 0 bases from J, the gap between germline ends came to 12 bases. This CDR3 comprises 16 residues. As DNA, the CDR3 is TGCAGTGCTAGAGATTTTACCCCCTTTAGCAATCAGCCCCAGCATTTT. Its translation: CSARDFTPFSNQPQHF.

The sample holds many counts of this clonotype. The V gene is TRBV6-1, the J gene TRBJ2-5, with D perhaps matching TRBD2 (6 bases). The CDR3 extends over 14 amino acids. Germline loops: CDR1 MNHNS, CDR2 SASEGT. V was cut by 7 bases and J by 2 bases, with 14 bases left in between. CDR3 sequence (DNA): TGTGCCAGCACCATATTGGGACTTCAAGAGACCCAGTACTTC. Translated: CASTILGLQETQYF.

This sequence joins TRBV10-3 and TRBJ2-7; no clear D gene. This CDR3 is 14 amino acids long. V shed 0 bases and J shed 0 bases, with 6 bases lying between them. The V gene's germline CDR1 is ENHRY and CDR2 SYGVKD. The CDR3 coding sequence is TGTGCCATCAGTGAGTCTCTGGCCTCCTACGAGCAGTACTTC. This encodes CAISESLASYEQYF.

The J gene is TRBJ2-3, the V gene TRBV15; a possible D gene is TRBD2 (5 bases). V lost 0 bases and J lost 1, with 8 bases in between. Germline V lookup: CDR1 LNHNV, CDR2 YYDKDF (reference sequence). The CDR3 extends over 15 amino acids. The CDR3 reads CATSRELGGTDTQYF. The CDR3 DNA reads TGTGCCACCAGCAGAGAACTAGGAGGCACAGATACGCAGTATTTT.